This T cell receptor beta chain appears in the sequencing data of a study of blood T cell repertoires in COVID-19. About the study: Sites in the United States, Italy and Spain provided acute and convalescent COVID-19 samples. Nucleic acid was either cDNA or gDNA, and it came from T cells, B-cell-depleted T cells, or PBMCs.

The CDR3 length is 15 residues. CDR1 and CDR2 from the germline V gene are SGDLS and YYNGEE. With 4 bases clipped from V and 2 bases from J, the junction kept 2 bases outside the gene matches. This clone was seen more than once but under ten times. Authors' methods: Reference gene primer amplification yielded estimated nucleated cell counts. Only in-frame clones appear in the TCRdb table, and some are missing; sequencing was by immunoSEQ multiplex PCR. Clone size and V and J calls were adopted from that table, with D and trimming inferred from the DNA. The repertoire holds 200,000 to 300,000 clones, with around 84% as singletons.

This sequence originates from a man in his 60s with acute or convalescent COVID-19. The V gene is TRBV9, the J gene TRBJ2-1; TRBD1 matches 11 bases. Sequencing input: peripheral blood. The CDR3 spells CASSMGQGAYNEQFF. CDR3 nucleotides: TGTGCCAGCAGCATGGGACAGGGGGCCTACAATGAGCAGTTCTTC.